Presented here are 6 T cell receptor beta chains from one specimen sequenced in a study of blood T cell repertoires in COVID-19. Profiled with immunoSEQ multiplex PCR; TCRdb holds only in-frame clones, not every one. Among approximately 150,000 clones listed, roughly 90% were seen once. The source material was peripheral blood. The receptors were gathered from a woman in her fifties or sixties with acute or convalescent COVID-19.

This chain joins TRBV9 and TRBJ2-2; D perhaps matches TRBD2 (6 bases). The germline V and J ends were trimmed by 6 bases and 4 bases, with 19 bases remaining between them. The CDR3 covers 16 residues. Germline assignment: CDR1 SGDLS and CDR2 YYNGEE. The CDR3 loop is CASTPQGGAITGELFF. Here the CDR3 DNA reads TGTGCCAGCACACCTCAGGGAGGAGCTATCACCGGGGAGCTGTTTTTT.

The chain joins TRBV6-1 to TRBJ1-6, with 10 bases fitting TRBD1. In germline, CDR1 is MNHNS, CDR2 SASEGT. The CDR3 is 16 residues long. The J segment lost 5 bases and the V segment lost 1 base, leaving 2 bases of the junction unmatched. The CDR3 region is CASSEVGQGNNSPLHF. As DNA, the CDR3 is TGTGCCAGCAGTGAAGTGGGACAGGGGAATAATTCACCCCTCCACTTT.

V usage is TRBV12-5 and J usage is TRBJ1-1, with D maybe TRBD1 (6 bases). The germline gives CDR1 LGHNT, CDR2 FRNRAP. This CDR3 is built from 14 residues. The V and J ends lost 7 bases and 6 bases respectively, with 18 bases between them. The CDR3 here is CASVWEQGLAEAFF. The CDR3 nucleotides read TGTGCTAGTGTCTGGGAACAGGGACTAGCTGAAGCTTTCTTT.

This clone was seen more than once but under ten times. This chain links TRBV7-2 with TRBJ1-2; D perhaps matches TRBD1 (5 bases). The germline V and J ends were trimmed by 0 bases and 6 bases, with 11 bases remaining between them. CDR1 SGHTA and CDR2 FQGNSA come from the germline V gene. This CDR3 spans 14 amino acids. The CDR3 is CASSLAGGDHGYTF. The CDR3 nucleotides are TGTGCCAGCAGCTTAGCCGGAGGGGACCATGGCTACACCTTC.

The rearrangement uses TRBV14 and TRBJ2-2, with D perhaps matching TRBD1 (5 bases). Germline CDR1 SGHDN, CDR2 FVKESK. Trimming took off 4 bases at V and 0 bases at J, with 15 bases between the two ends. This CDR3 has 17 amino acids. CDR3 nucleotide sequence: TGTGCCAGCAGCCTCCTTCAGGGTTACGCGAACACCGGGGAGCTGTTTTTT. It codes for CASSLLQGYANTGELFF.

This chain joins TRBV5-1 and TRBJ2-1; the match to TRBD2 covers 11 bases. With V trimmed by 2 bases and J by 7 bases, 17 bases remained unmatched. The CDR3 is made up of 19 amino acids. Germline CDR1 reads SGHRS; CDR2 reads YFSETQ. DNA of the CDR3: TGCGCCAGCAGCTTAAAGTACCGACTAGCGGGACAGGAGGAGAATGAGCAGTTCTTC. Its protein product is CASSLKYRLAGQEENEQFF.